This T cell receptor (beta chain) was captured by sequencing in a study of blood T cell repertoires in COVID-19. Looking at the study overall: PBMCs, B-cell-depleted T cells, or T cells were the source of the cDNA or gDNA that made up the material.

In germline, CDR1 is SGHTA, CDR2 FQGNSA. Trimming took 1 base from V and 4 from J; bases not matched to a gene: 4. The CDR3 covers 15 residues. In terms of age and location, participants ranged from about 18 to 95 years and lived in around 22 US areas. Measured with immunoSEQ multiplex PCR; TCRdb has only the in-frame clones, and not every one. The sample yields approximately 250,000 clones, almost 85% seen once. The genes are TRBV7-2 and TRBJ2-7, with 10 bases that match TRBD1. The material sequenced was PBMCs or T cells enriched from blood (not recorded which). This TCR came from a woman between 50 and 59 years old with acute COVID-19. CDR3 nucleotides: TGTGCCAGCAGCTTAGAGACAGGGGGCGAGTACGAGCAGTACTTC. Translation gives CASSLETGGEYEQYF.